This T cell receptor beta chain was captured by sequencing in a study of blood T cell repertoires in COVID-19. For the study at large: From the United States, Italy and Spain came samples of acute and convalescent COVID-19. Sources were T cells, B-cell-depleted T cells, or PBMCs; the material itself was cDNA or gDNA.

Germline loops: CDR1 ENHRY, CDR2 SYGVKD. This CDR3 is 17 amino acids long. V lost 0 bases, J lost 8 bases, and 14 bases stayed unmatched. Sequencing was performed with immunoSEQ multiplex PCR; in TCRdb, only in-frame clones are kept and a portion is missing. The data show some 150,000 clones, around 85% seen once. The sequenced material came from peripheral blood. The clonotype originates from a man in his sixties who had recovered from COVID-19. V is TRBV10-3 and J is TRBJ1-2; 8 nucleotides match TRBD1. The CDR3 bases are TGTGCCATCAGTGAGTCGGAGGGCAGGGGGCAAGCTAACGGCTACACCTTC. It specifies CAISESEGRGQANGYTF.